This TCR beta chain came from a study of technical replicates of blood from a handful of donors. Using immunoSEQ multiplex PCR, the repertoire was profiled, and TCRdb retains in-frame clones only, with some absent. The sample yields fewer than 100,000 clones, about 94% seen once. The CDR3 runs to 14 residues. The germline gives CDR1 LNHDA, CDR2 SQIVND (reference sequence). The trim removed 5 bases at V and 7 bases at J, leaving 4 bases unmatched. This sequence originates from a human donor in good health. V gene TRBV19 combines with J gene TRBJ1-4; 10 bases match TRBD1. The specimen was T cells isolated from PBMCs. The CDR3 here is CASSVRDRGEKLFF. Here the CDR3 DNA reads TGTGCCAGTAGTGTCCGGGACAGGGGTGAAAAACTGTTTTTT.